Included here is one T cell receptor beta chain sequence, with context. Its antigen is as yet unknown. The CDR3 consists of 11 residues. In germline, CDR1 is SGHDN, CDR2 FVKESK. This sample was included in a study of CXCR3-negative and CXCR3-positive naive CD8 T cells. Study-wide context: The TRB read total, about 130 million, broke down to about 1.5 +/- 0.3 million reads per library.

Whole-study results and caveats: CXCR3-expressing naive cells carried TRB CDR3s more hydrophobic than those of CXCR3-negative naive cells. Diversity was high in both naive subsets and much lower in memory cells.

UMI-tagged TRB cDNA libraries were built via 5' RACE. TCRdb reprocessed the 5' RACE reads, with one entry per CDR3 protein and no DNA. The table lists over 45,000 distinct CDR3 sequences. CD45RO-CCR7+CD27+CD95- characterized naive CD8+ T cells. The clonotype was recovered from a human donor in good health. Some clones in this sample may be carry-over from other donors' samples. The sample was naive CXCR3- CD8+ T cells from blood. Described subset: CD45RO-CCR7+CD27+CD95- naive CD8+ T cells lacking CXCR3 (TNR3-). This rearrangement joins TRBV14 to TRBJ2-5. CDR3 amino acids: CASSQGEAQYF.